This T cell receptor (beta chain) stems from a study of cytomegalovirus exposure and HLA in healthy donors. Whole-study results and caveats: Later analysis associated a missense DCLRE1C variant with TCR beta V- and J-gene trimming.

Points on this clone: Antigen specificity is unknown.

CDR3 length: 15 residues. Healthy bone marrow donors formed the donor group. Amplification used 60 Vbeta primers and 13 Jbeta primers. Produced via immunoSEQ multiplex PCR; TCRdb's table is partial and in-frame only. The table has 150,000 to 200,000 clones, over 75% seen once; the top ten hold roughly 1.9%. This rearrangement joins TRBV12-2 to TRBJ1-2; the table names TRBD1, a call not compared with the DNA. TRBV12-2 is described as a pseudogene. The sequencing input was PBMCs. The source of this sequence is a human donor in good health. CDR3 coding DNA: TGTGCAAGTCGCTTACCACAGGACAGGGCTAATGGCTACACCTTC. Its protein product is CASRLPQDRANGYTF.